These T cell receptor beta chains were read from a single sample in a study of cytomegalovirus exposure and HLA in healthy donors. This table comes from immunoSEQ multiplex PCR, and its TCRdb copy is limited to in-frame clones, with some not included. This sample's table reports more than 100,000 clones. The specimen was PBMCs. These receptors all stem from a woman between 35 and 50 years old in good health and CMV-seronegative. Each CDR3 is given with its conserved first and last residue. A D gene is named only where the DNA matches it firmly.

J,D,V,CDR3
TRBJ2-7,-,TRBV6-6,CASSYSPPEEQYF
TRBJ2-3,TRBD2,TRBV7-2,CASSSGGKRADTQYF
TRBJ1-6,TRBD1,TRBV7-2,CASHHGDSYNSPLHF
TRBJ2-7,TRBD1,TRBV9,CASSVATGQGYEQYF
TRBJ2-3,-,TRBV19,CASRTGPDTQYF
TRBJ2-7,TRBD2,TRBV28,CASSFLAGSYEQYF
TRBJ1-1,-,TRBV4-2,CASTRSGSNTEAFF
TRBJ2-3,TRBD1,TRBV28,CASSSDRGSTDTQYF
TRBJ1-6,-,TRBV9,CASSVADRDNSPLHF
TRBJ1-6,-,TRBV9,CASSVAGQGGSPLHF
TRBJ2-4,-,TRBV5-8,CASSFVQGGNIQYF
TRBJ2-1,TRBD2,TRBV9,CASSGAGDFYNEQFF
TRBJ2-1,TRBD1,TRBV6-4,CASSGTGGFNEQFF
TRBJ2-3,-,TRBV9,CASSWAGQSTDTQYF
TRBJ2-1,TRBD2,TRBV5-1,CASSLGGGDNNEQFF
TRBJ2-3,TRBD1,TRBV7-7,CASSSNRGDTQYF
TRBJ2-2,-,TRBV27,CASRTRQVNTGELFF
TRBJ1-6,-,TRBV15,CATSRDIRGLLSPLHF
TRBJ2-1,-,TRBV18,CASSPGGGAPYNEQFF
TRBJ2-7,-,TRBV7-9,CASSWTRSSYEQYF
TRBJ1-4,TRBD1,TRBV27,CASSKYRTGRDEKLFF
TRBJ1-3,-,TRBV6-6,CASSWGPRGGNTIYF
TRBJ1-5,-,TRBV11-2,CASSLDHSGGPQHF
TRBJ2-3,-,TRBV10-3,CAISPQDHTQYF
TRBJ1-1,-,TRBV25-1,CASSGGGWMNTEAFF
TRBJ1-1,-,TRBV5-4,CASSHSGTFNTEAFF
TRBJ1-2,TRBD1,TRBV28,CASSLPPGQGTGYTF
TRBJ2-7,TRBD1,TRBV5-6,CAGHESGTGGWYEQYF
TRBJ1-5,-,TRBV7-8,CASSLQGQPQHF
TRBJ1-5,-,TRBV9,CASSVEWGVPLSNQPQHF
TRBJ2-5,-,TRBV28,CASSFDLNRAQYF
TRBJ2-7,TRBD2,TRBV7-9,CASSPRDSGDEQYF
TRBJ1-2,-,TRBV6-5,CASRRVKIHGYTF
TRBJ2-5,-,TRBV7-9,CASSPRTVLRETQYF
TRBJ1-1,-,TRBV2,CASSEDSPNLGTEAFF
TRBJ1-2,TRBD1,TRBV4-2,CASSRLGQGYGYTF
TRBJ1-4,-,TRBV4-2,CASSPPGLGGEKLFF
TRBJ2-2,-,TRBV2,CASKGGALNTGELFF
TRBJ1-1,-,TRBV19,CASMGHLNTEAFF
TRBJ1-3,-,TRBV7-8,CASSLQEYSGNTIYF
TRBJ1-2,-,TRBV2,CASRLQGPGGYTF
TRBJ1-5,TRBD1,TRBV18,CASSPGTGMVQPQHF
TRBJ1-4,-,TRBV9,CASSVSRTSSTNEKLFF
TRBJ2-3,-,TRBV6-4,CASSEASGTDTQYF